Detailed here is one TCR beta chain. These data come from a study of a mutant IDH1 vaccine in newly diagnosed glioma. V was pared by 1 base and J by 5 bases, with 11 bases between. The germline V gene encodes CDR1 GTSNPN and CDR2 SVGIG (reference sequence). This CDR3 is 14 amino acids long. The assay was immunoSEQ multiplex PCR, and TCRdb's table has in-frame clones only and misses some. This table holds about 66,000 clones, just over 85% found once. The time point here: baseline, week 1 (first vaccination visit). The treatment is: pre-vaccination baseline after standard-of-care therapy. The chain is built from TRBV30 and TRBJ1-4; D uncertain. This specimen was PBMCs, taken from a glioma patient treated with radiotherapy, temozolomide or both. The TCR sequence derives from a man aged 25 to 45 with glioma. The CDR3 DNA sequence: TGTGCCTGGAGTGCCGGCGCGGGGAATGAAAAACTGTTTTTT. Translating gives CAWSAGAGNEKLFF.